This T cell receptor (beta chain) was found in a study of blood T cells in healthy people across ages. Overall study findings and caveats: Shifts in expanded clonotypes may have been confounded by donor CMV status, which was unknown. Greater diversity and more naive CD4+ cells were seen in long-lived donors than in aged donors.

They isolated at least 6.5 million PBMCs from each sample. CDR3 length equals 11 residues. Germline assignment: CDR1 SQVTM and CDR2 ANQGSEA. Trimming pared 2 bases from V and 4 bases from J, leaving 6 bases between. To note about this clonotype: Its antigen is not known. Since no conserved phenylalanine or tryptophan closes the CDR3, a read error is the likely cause.

PCR was performed a second time for about 6 to 12 cycles using a sample-barcoded 5' primer and a J-beta primer mix. TCRdb re-derived calls from the 5' RACE reads in MiXCR, one entry per CDR3 protein. The sample consists of about 670,000 distinct CDR3 sequences, roughly two fifths of them appearing once. The sample taken for sequencing was blood. The genes are TRBV29-1 and TRBJ2-7; D not certain. The sequence was obtained from a man older than 75 in good health. CDR3 protein: CSVESVYEQYL. The CDR3, as DNA: TGCAGCGTTGAATCTGTTTACGAGCAGTACTTG.